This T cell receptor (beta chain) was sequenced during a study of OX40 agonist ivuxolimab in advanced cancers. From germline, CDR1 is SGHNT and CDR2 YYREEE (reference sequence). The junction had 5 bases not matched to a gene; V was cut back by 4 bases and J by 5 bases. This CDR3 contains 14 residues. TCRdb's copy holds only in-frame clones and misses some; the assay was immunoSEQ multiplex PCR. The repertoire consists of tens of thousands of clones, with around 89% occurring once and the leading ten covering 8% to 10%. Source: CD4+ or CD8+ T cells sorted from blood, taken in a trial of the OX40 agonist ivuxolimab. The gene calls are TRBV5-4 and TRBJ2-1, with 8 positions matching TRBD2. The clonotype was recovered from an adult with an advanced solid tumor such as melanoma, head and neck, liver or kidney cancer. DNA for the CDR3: TGTGCCAGCAGCCCGGGACTAGGTGACAATGAGCAGTTCTTC. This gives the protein CASSPGLGDNEQFF.